This T cell receptor (beta chain) originates from a study of shared clonotypes between healthy human individuals. Looked up from germline, CDR1 is SNHLY and CDR2 is FYNNEI. Trimming stripped 8 bases from V and 2 bases from J, with 14 bases between. The CDR3 totals 14 residues. Study results and caveats: Among several donors, roughly 5% of naive CD4 clonotypes were found in common.

Original data processing: Filtering of immunoSEQ junctional sequences could not match full-length read filtering. The protocol was immunoSEQ multiplex PCR, while the TCRdb copy is restricted to in-frame clones and leaves out a portion. That table supplies the V and J calls and clone size; D and trimming were determined from the DNA. The sample has about a million clones, approximately 76% seen once. Notes on this clone: Antigen unknown.

This sequence was found in a man in his late teens or twenties in good health. The sample comprised memory CD4+ T cells sorted from blood. Subset in this sample: CD45RA-negative fraction. This chain joins TRBV2 and TRBJ2-3, with unresolved D. CDR3 coding DNA: TGTGCCAGCCTCCTGGAAGGGAACACAGATACGCAGTATTTT. This encodes CASLLEGNTDTQYF. The full variable domain, with the rest looked up from reference TRBV2 and TRBJ2-3, is EPEVTQTPSHQVTQMGQEVILRCVPISNHLYFYWYRQILGQKVEFLVSFYNNEISEKSEIFDDQFSVERPDGSNFTLKIRSTKLEDSAMYFCASLLEGNTDTQYFGPGTRLTVL.